This T cell receptor (beta chain) was documented in a study of CD8 T cells in Susac syndrome. There are 16 residues in the CDR3. J gave up 1 base and V 3 bases, and 3 bases lay outside the gene matches. Germline-derived CDR1 and CDR2 are KGHDR and SFDVKD. Roughly 0.45 to 1 ug RNA was reverse transcribed with random hexamers. TCRdb used MiXCR to reprocess the immunoSEQ multiplex PCR reads, holding one entry per CDR3 protein. The data show more than 150,000 distinct CDR3 sequences, 85% to 95% seen once. The specimen was CD4+ T cells from PBMCs. This sequence originates from a human donor with Susac syndrome. The chain combines TRBV24-1 with TRBJ2-3, with TRBD1 matching over 10 bases. CDR3 sequence (DNA): TGTGCCACCAGTGATCCCGGGACAGGGGGCACAGATACGCAGTATTTT. Encoded protein: CATSDPGTGGTDTQYF.